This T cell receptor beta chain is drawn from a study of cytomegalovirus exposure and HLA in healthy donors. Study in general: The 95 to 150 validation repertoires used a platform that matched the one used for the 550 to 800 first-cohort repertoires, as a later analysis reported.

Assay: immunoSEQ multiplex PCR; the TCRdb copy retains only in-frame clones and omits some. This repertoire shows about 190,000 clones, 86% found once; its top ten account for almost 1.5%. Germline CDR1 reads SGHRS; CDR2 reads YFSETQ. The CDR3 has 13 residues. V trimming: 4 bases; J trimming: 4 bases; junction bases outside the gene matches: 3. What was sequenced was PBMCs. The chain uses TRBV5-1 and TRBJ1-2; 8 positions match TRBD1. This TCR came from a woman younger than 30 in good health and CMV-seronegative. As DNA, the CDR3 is TGCGCCAGCAGCCCGGGACAGGCCTATGGCTACACCTTC. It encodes CASSPGQAYGYTF.